This T cell receptor (beta chain) was sequenced during a study of cytomegalovirus exposure and HLA in healthy donors. The study's findings and limits: In the roughly 130 validation repertoires, a later analysis found that first-cohort TCR clusters tended to co-occur. A few CMV-associated chains were confirmed in vitro to be specific for CMV antigens. Listed as cytomegalovirus-associated were approximately 160 TCR beta chains. The classifier, whose performance was assessed in both the original and validation cohorts, reportedly diagnosed cytomegalovirus status with high specificity and sensitivity.

V lost 4 bases, J lost 6 bases, and 12 bases lay in between. This CDR3 contains 13 residues. CDR1 is MNHNS and CDR2 is SASEGT in the germline V gene. Comments on this clone: Antigen: not known.

Here immunoSEQ multiplex PCR was the method, and the copy in TCRdb shows in-frame clones only, minus some. The data show roughly 140,000 clones, with more than 85% seen just once and 0.6% to 0.8% held by the top ten. This chain connects TRBV6-1 to TRBJ1-1; tentative D call: TRBD1 (5 bases). The sample was PBMCs. The clonotype comes from a man aged 18 to 30 in good health and CMV-seronegative. The CDR3 DNA follows: TGTGCCAGCAGTGCCGGGACTTGGGCTGAAGCTTTCTTT. Translated, it gives CASSAGTWAEAFF.